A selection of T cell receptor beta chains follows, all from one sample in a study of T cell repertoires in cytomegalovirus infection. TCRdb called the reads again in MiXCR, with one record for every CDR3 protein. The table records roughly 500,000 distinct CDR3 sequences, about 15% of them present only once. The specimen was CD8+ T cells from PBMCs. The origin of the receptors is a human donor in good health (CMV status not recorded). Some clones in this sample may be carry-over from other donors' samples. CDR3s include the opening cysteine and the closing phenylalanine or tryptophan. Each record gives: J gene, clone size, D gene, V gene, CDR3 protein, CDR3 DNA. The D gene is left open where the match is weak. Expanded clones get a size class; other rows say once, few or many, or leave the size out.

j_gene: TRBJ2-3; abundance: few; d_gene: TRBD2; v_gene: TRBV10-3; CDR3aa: CAISETEGLSTDTQYF; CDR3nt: TGTGCCATCAGTGAGACTGAGGGACTATCAACAGATACGCAGTATTTT
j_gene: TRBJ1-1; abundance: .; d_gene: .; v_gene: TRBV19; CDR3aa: CASRINWGTEAFF; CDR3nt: TGTGCCAGTAGGATAAATTGGGGGACTGAAGCTTTCTTT
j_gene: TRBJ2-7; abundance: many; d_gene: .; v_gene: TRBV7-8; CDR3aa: CASSNSRDNPTYEQYF; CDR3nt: TGTGCCAGCAGCAACTCACGGGACAACCCTACCTACGAGCAGTACTTC
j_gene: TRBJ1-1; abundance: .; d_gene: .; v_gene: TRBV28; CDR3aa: CASSFSGGGTTEAFF; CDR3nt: TGTGCCAGCAGTTTTTCTGGGGGGGGCACCACTGAAGCTTTCTTT
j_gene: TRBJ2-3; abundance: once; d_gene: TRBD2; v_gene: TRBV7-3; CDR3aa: CASSLYAGGTSTDTQYF; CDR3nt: TGTGCCAGCAGCTTATATGCGGGGGGGACTAGCACAGATACGCAGTATTTT
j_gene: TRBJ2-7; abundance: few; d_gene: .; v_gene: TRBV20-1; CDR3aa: CSALRDFPSYEQYF; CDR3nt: TGCAGTGCTCTTCGGGACTTTCCATCCTACGAGCAGTACTTC
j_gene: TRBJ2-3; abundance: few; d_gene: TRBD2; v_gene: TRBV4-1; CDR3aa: CASSQTSGSAKDTQYF; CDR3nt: TGCGCCAGCAGCCAGACTAGCGGGAGCGCGAAAGATACGCAGTATTTT
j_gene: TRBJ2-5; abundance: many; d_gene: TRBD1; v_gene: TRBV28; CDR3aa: CASTGTGGLLTLQETQYF; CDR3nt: TGTGCCAGCACCGGGACAGGGGGTCTGCTAACCCTCCAAGAGACCCAGTACTTC
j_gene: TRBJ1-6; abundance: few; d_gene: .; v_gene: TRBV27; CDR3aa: CASSFKQENYNSPLHF; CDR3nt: TGTGCCAGCAGTTTCAAACAGGAAAACTATAATTCACCCCTCCACTTT
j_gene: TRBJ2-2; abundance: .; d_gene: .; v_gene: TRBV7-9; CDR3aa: CASSFSGAAGELFF; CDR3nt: TGTGCCAGCAGCTTCTCGGGGGCGGCCGGGGAGCTGTTTTTT
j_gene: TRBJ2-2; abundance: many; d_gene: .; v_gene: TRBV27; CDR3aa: CASSWGNTGELFF; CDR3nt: TGTGCCAGCAGTTGGGGAAACACCGGGGAGCTGTTTTTT
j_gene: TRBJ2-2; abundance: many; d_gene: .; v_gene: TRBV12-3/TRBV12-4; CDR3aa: CASSQLGSPRTGELFF; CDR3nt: TGTGCCAGCAGTCAACTAGGATCCCCGCGGACCGGGGAGCTGTTTTTT
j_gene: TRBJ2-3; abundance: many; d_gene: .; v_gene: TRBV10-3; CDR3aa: CAIRVGDGLTDTQYF; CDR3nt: TGTGCCATCAGGGTAGGGGACGGACTCACAGATACGCAGTATTTT
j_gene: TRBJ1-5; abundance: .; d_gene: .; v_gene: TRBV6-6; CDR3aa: CASSPSVYSNQPQHF; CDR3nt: TGTGCCAGCAGCCCCTCAGTGTATAGCAATCAGCCCCAGCATTTT
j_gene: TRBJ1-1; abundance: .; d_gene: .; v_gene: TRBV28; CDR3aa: CASSPYGEAFF; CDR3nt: TGTGCCAGCAGCCCCTACGGTGAAGCTTTCTTT
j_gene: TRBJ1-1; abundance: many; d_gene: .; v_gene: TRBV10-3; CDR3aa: CAISDPPAKLFFF; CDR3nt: TGTGCCATCAGTGATCCCCCGGCCAAGCTCTTCTTCTTT
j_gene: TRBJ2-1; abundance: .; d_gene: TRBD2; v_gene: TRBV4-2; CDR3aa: CASSQVVGGENNEQFF; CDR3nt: TGTGCCAGCAGCCAAGTGGTCGGGGGGGAGAACAATGAGCAGTTCTTC
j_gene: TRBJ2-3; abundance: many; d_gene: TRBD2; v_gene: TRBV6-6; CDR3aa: CASSSWTSGGARSDTQYF; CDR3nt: TGTGCCAGCAGTTCGTGGACTAGCGGGGGGGCCAGGTCAGATACGCAGTATTTT
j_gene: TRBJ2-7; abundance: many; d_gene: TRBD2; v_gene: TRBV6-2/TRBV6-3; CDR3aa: CASSYSPGLAGVDEQYF; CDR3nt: TGTGCCAGCAGTTACTCCCCGGGACTAGCGGGAGTAGACGAGCAGTACTTC
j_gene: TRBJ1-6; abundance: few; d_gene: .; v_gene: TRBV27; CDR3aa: CASSYLGESSYNSPLHF; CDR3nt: TGTGCCAGCAGTTACCTTGGAGAAAGCTCCTATAATTCACCCCTCCACTTT
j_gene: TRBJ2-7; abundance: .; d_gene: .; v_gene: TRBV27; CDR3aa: CASSLSRAGTDEQYF; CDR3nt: TGTGCCAGCAGTTTATCGAGGGCAGGGACCGACGAGCAGTACTTC
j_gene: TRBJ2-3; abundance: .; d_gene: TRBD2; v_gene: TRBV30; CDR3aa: CALLLWTSGTDTQYF; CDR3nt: TGTGCCTTACTACTTTGGACTAGCGGCACAGATACGCAGTATTTT
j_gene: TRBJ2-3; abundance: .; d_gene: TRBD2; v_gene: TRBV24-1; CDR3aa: CATSDSLAGGPTDTQYF; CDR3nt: TGTGCCACCAGTGATTCCCTAGCGGGAGGGCCTACAGATACGCAGTATTTT
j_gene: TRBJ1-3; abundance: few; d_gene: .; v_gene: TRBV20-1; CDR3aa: CSARDRAGLGNTIYF; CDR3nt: TGCAGTGCTAGAGATCGGGCAGGGTTAGGAAACACCATATATTTT